This TCR beta chain was sequenced for a study of CD8 T cells in ankylosing spondylitis. Deletions cut 1 base from V and 2 bases from J, with 8 bases between. CDR1 and CDR2 (germline): DFQATT, SNEGSKA (reference sequence). The CDR3 spans 13 residues. Of note for this clonotype: Its antigen is still unknown.

Study-level findings and limits: Eight highly homologous variants made up a TCR beta motif, and this motif appeared characteristic of ankylosing spondylitis blood. Disease-linked clones bore a CD8+ phenotype, appearing relatively rarely in peripheral blood.

Scientists made TCR beta libraries using quantitative 5'-RACE with molecular barcodes. TCRdb ran MiXCR on the 5' RACE reads and lists one entry per CDR3 protein. Here the sample spans about 450,000 distinct CDR3 sequences, 25% to 30% being singletons. Input material: blood, either unsorted or a sorted T cell fraction (not recorded which). The receptor comes from a male donor with ankylosing spondylitis. The genes are TRBV20-1 and TRBJ2-5; D remains ambiguous. The DNA of the CDR3 is TGCAGTGCTAGAGGGGGTTGGCAAGAGACCCAGTACTTC. Encoded protein: CSARGGWQETQYF.